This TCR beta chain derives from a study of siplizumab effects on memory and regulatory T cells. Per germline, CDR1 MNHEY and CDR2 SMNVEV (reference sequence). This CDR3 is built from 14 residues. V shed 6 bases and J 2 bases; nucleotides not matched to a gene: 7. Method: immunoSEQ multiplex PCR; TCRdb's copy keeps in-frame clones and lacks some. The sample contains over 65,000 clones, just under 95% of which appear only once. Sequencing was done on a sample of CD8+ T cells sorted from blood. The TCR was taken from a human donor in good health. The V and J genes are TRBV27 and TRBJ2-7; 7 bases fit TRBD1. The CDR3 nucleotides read TGTGCCAGCAGCCCTGGACAGGCGACCTACGAGCAGTACTTC. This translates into CASSPGQATYEQYF.